The clone carrying this T cell receptor beta chain has a handful of counts. Its antigen is currently unknown. The data were taken from a study of T cell repertoires in cytomegalovirus infection. Study information: Matching HLA type, along with CMV infection, was indicated by public TCR beta signatures.

The CDR3 loop spans 15 amino acids. The V end was cut by 2 bases, the J end by 0 bases, with 8 bases between. The V gene's germline CDR1 is SGHRS and CDR2 YFSETQ. MiXCR, applied by TCRdb to the reads, yields one record per CDR3 protein. The sample records around 100,000 distinct CDR3 sequences, roughly a tenth being singletons. Source material: PBMCs, sequenced either directly or after in vitro stimulation (not recorded which). The origin of this receptor is a human donor in good health (CMV status not recorded). Some clones in this sample may be carry-over from other donors' samples. This rearrangement joins TRBV5-1 to TRBJ1-4, with a possible D match to TRBD1 (5 bases). The CDR3 sequence: CASSLTGPTNEKLFF. In nucleotides, the CDR3 is TGCGCCAGCAGCTTAACAGGCCCAACTAATGAAAAACTGTTTTTT. The whole variable domain, filled in from reference TRBV5-1 and TRBJ1-4, reads KAGVTQTPRYLIKTRGQQVTLSCSPISGHRSVSWYQQTPGQGLQFLFEYFSETQRNKGNFPGRFSGRQFSNSRSEMNVSTLELGDSALYLCASSLTGPTNEKLFFGSGTQLSVL.